The 2 T cell receptor beta chains given below trace back to one sample, sequenced in a study of blood T cells in healthy people across ages. Primers used in a second PCR of roughly 6 to 11 cycles were a sample-barcoded 5' primer and a J-beta primer mix. A single record per CDR3 protein comes from TCRdb applying MiXCR to the 5' RACE reads. Of about 580,000 distinct CDR3 sequences in the sample, around 48% were seen once. Sequencing used blood. The receptors stem from a man at least 80 years old in good health.

The genes are TRBV24-1 and TRBJ2-7; D remains ambiguous. Deletions cut 7 bases from V and 1 base from J, with 16 bases between. CDR1 KGHDR and CDR2 SFDVKD come from the germline V gene. The CDR3 totals 15 residues. The CDR3 region is CATSHAPERSYEQYF. CDR3 nucleotides: TGTGCCACCAGCCATGCTCCGGAGAGATCCTACGAGCAGTACTTC.

The chain couples TRBV4-3 to TRBJ2-5; 9 bases map to TRBD1. The CDR3 is 15 amino acids. The germline V gene has CDR1 LGHNA and CDR2 YSLEER. Germline trimming cut 4 bases from V and 5 bases from J; bases unmatched to any gene: 8. CDR3 DNA: TGCGCCAGCAGCCGAGGCACCGGGACAGGGGAGACCCAGTACTTC. The encoded protein is CASSRGTGTGETQYF.